A selection of T cell receptor beta chains follows, all from one sample in a study of cytomegalovirus exposure and HLA in healthy donors. Profiled with immunoSEQ multiplex PCR; TCRdb holds only in-frame clones, not every one. The table lists some 160,000 clones, 78% of them singletons. The material sequenced was PBMCs. The receptors originated from a male donor in good health and CMV-seronegative. The CDR3 runs from the conserved cysteine through the conserved F or W. Each record gives: J gene, clone size, V gene, D gene, CDR3 DNA, CDR3 protein. The D gene is left open where the match is weak. Clone size appears in some rows only: once, few, many, or a class for an expanded clone.

j_call: TRBJ2-3
clone_size: .
v_call: TRBV12-5
d_call: .
cdr3_nt: TGTGCTAGTGGTCCCCCCCACTCAGATACGCAGTATTTT
cdr3_aa: CASGPPHSDTQYF

j_call: TRBJ2-1
clone_size: .
v_call: TRBV9
d_call: .
cdr3_nt: TGTGCCAGCAGCAGACTCGGACAGAGCTCCTACAATGAGCAGTTCTTC
cdr3_aa: CASSRLGQSSYNEQFF

j_call: TRBJ1-6
clone_size: .
v_call: TRBV19
d_call: .
cdr3_nt: TGTGCCAGTAGTAAACCGGGTCTTCATTCACCCCTCCACTTT
cdr3_aa: CASSKPGLHSPLHF

j_call: TRBJ2-4
clone_size: .
v_call: TRBV11-2
d_call: .
cdr3_nt: TGTGCCAGCAGCACACAGGGTGGGGAAAACATTCAGTACTTC
cdr3_aa: CASSTQGGENIQYF

j_call: TRBJ1-1
clone_size: .
v_call: TRBV27
d_call: TRBD1
cdr3_nt: TGTGCCAGCAGTTTATCGAGGGCCGGGACAGGGGGCTACGGGGAAGCTTTCTTT
cdr3_aa: CASSLSRAGTGGYGEAFF

j_call: TRBJ2-1
clone_size: .
v_call: TRBV5-4
d_call: TRBD2
cdr3_nt: TGTGCCAGCAGCACCAGGAGCGGGAGGGCGGTGGATGAGCAGTTCTTC
cdr3_aa: CASSTRSGRAVDEQFF

j_call: TRBJ2-1
clone_size: .
v_call: TRBV7-2
d_call: .
cdr3_nt: TGTGCCAGCAGCTTGAGCGAGAGCTCCTACAATGAGCAGTTCTTC
cdr3_aa: CASSLSESSYNEQFF

j_call: TRBJ1-5
clone_size: .
v_call: TRBV9
d_call: .
cdr3_nt: TGTGCCAGCAGCGTAGGAAGCAGCAATCAGCCCCAGCATTTT
cdr3_aa: CASSVGSSNQPQHF

j_call: TRBJ2-3
clone_size: .
v_call: TRBV6-4
d_call: TRBD2
cdr3_nt: TGTGCCAGCAGTGACTCGAGCGGGGGGGCCGCAGATACGCAGTATTTT
cdr3_aa: CASSDSSGGAADTQYF

j_call: TRBJ1-2
clone_size: .
v_call: TRBV4-1
d_call: TRBD1
cdr3_nt: TGCGCCAGCAGTCAACCGACAGGGGGCGCGAAGGGCTATGGCTACACCTTC
cdr3_aa: CASSQPTGGAKGYGYTF

j_call: TRBJ2-1
clone_size: .
v_call: TRBV11-3
d_call: TRBD2
cdr3_nt: TGTGCCAGCAGCTTAAGCCCACCCACTAGCGACACCTACAATGAGCAGTTCTTC
cdr3_aa: CASSLSPPTSDTYNEQFF

j_call: TRBJ2-2
clone_size: few
v_call: TRBV7-2
d_call: TRBD2
cdr3_nt: TGTGCCAGCAGCTTATCGCCTAGCGGCTACCCCGGGGAGCTGTTTTTT
cdr3_aa: CASSLSPSGYPGELFF

j_call: TRBJ2-2
clone_size: .
v_call: TRBV19
d_call: TRBD1
cdr3_nt: TGTGCCAGTAGCCCCTTAGGTCAGGGGGATATCGGGGAGCTGTTTTTT
cdr3_aa: CASSPLGQGDIGELFF

j_call: TRBJ1-2
clone_size: .
v_call: TRBV5-6
d_call: TRBD1
cdr3_nt: TGTGCCAGCAGCTTGGGGACAGGGGGCTATGGCTACACCTTC
cdr3_aa: CASSLGTGGYGYTF

j_call: TRBJ1-1
clone_size: .
v_call: TRBV19
d_call: .
cdr3_nt: TGTGCCAGTAGTATAGTTGCCGGGGGGAACACTGAAGCTTTCTTT
cdr3_aa: CASSIVAGGNTEAFF

j_call: TRBJ1-4
clone_size: .
v_call: TRBV9
d_call: TRBD1
cdr3_nt: TGTGCCAGCAGCGCCTACAGGGGTCCTAATGAAAAACTGTTTTTT
cdr3_aa: CASSAYRGPNEKLFF

j_call: TRBJ1-5
clone_size: .
v_call: TRBV4-2
d_call: .
cdr3_nt: TGTGCCAGCAGCCAAGATCTGGGGAGCGGTCAGCCCCAGCATTTT
cdr3_aa: CASSQDLGSGQPQHF

j_call: TRBJ2-3
clone_size: few
v_call: TRBV18
d_call: .
cdr3_nt: TGTGCCAGCTCACCATTAACTCCGCACACAGATACGCAGTATTTT
cdr3_aa: CASSPLTPHTDTQYF

j_call: TRBJ2-3
clone_size: few
v_call: TRBV29-1
d_call: .
cdr3_nt: TGCAGCGTTGAGGGCAGGGGGGTAAGGGCAGATACGCAGTATTTT
cdr3_aa: CSVEGRGVRADTQYF

j_call: TRBJ2-3
clone_size: .
v_call: TRBV19
d_call: TRBD2
cdr3_nt: TGTGCCACTCTACCATCTAGCGGGAGGACAGATACGCAGTATTTT
cdr3_aa: CATLPSSGRTDTQYF

j_call: TRBJ1-3
clone_size: .
v_call: TRBV27
d_call: .
cdr3_nt: TGTGCCAGCAGTACCTACCTAGGAAACACCATATATTTT
cdr3_aa: CASSTYLGNTIYF

j_call: TRBJ2-2
clone_size: .
v_call: TRBV5-4
d_call: .
cdr3_nt: TGTGCCAGCAGCTTGGATGCAGGAGGCGGGGAGCTGTTTTTT
cdr3_aa: CASSLDAGGGELFF

j_call: TRBJ2-5
clone_size: few
v_call: TRBV29-1
d_call: TRBD2
cdr3_nt: TGCAGCGCCCGCCCCCGGGCGGGAGGGCCTCTGGAGACCCAGTACTTC
cdr3_aa: CSARPRAGGPLETQYF

j_call: TRBJ1-2
clone_size: .
v_call: TRBV10-3
d_call: TRBD1
cdr3_nt: TGTGCCATCCTAGGACCCGGGACAGGGACGCATGGCTACACCTTC
cdr3_aa: CAILGPGTGTHGYTF

j_call: TRBJ2-5
clone_size: .
v_call: TRBV6-4
d_call: TRBD2
cdr3_nt: TGTGCCAGCAGTCGAGAAGCGGGGCAGCAAGAGACCCAGTACTTC
cdr3_aa: CASSREAGQQETQYF

j_call: TRBJ1-2
clone_size: .
v_call: TRBV7-6
d_call: .
cdr3_nt: TGTGCCAGCAGCCCCCTGACAGGCGCTGGCTACACCTTC
cdr3_aa: CASSPLTGAGYTF

j_call: TRBJ2-1
clone_size: few
v_call: TRBV28
d_call: .
cdr3_nt: TGTGCCAGCAGCACTCCCGAATACAATGAGCAGTTCTTC
cdr3_aa: CASSTPEYNEQFF

j_call: TRBJ2-7
clone_size: .
v_call: TRBV5-1
d_call: .
cdr3_nt: TGCGCCAGCAGCTTGACGGCAGGGTACGAGCAGTACTTC
cdr3_aa: CASSLTAGYEQYF

j_call: TRBJ2-3
clone_size: .
v_call: TRBV9
d_call: TRBD1
cdr3_nt: TGTGCCAGCAGCGTGACGGGACAGCTCGGCACAGATACGCAGTATTTT
cdr3_aa: CASSVTGQLGTDTQYF

j_call: TRBJ2-7
clone_size: .
v_call: TRBV13
d_call: TRBD2
cdr3_nt: TGTGCCAGCAGCTCCAGACTAGCGGGAGCCTACGAGCAGTACTTC
cdr3_aa: CASSSRLAGAYEQYF

j_call: TRBJ2-4
clone_size: few
v_call: TRBV30
d_call: TRBD1
cdr3_nt: TGTGCCTGGAGTCCCCCAACCGGACAGGGAGCCAAAAACATTCAGTACTTC
cdr3_aa: CAWSPPTGQGAKNIQYF

j_call: TRBJ1-5
clone_size: .
v_call: TRBV28
d_call: .
cdr3_nt: TGTGCCAGCAGTTTACTAGGAGCTTATAGCAATCAGCCCCAGCATTTT
cdr3_aa: CASSLLGAYSNQPQHF

j_call: TRBJ1-1
clone_size: .
v_call: TRBV28
d_call: TRBD1
cdr3_nt: TGTGCCAGCAGTTTCACGACAGGGCCCATGAACACTGAAGCTTTCTTT
cdr3_aa: CASSFTTGPMNTEAFF

j_call: TRBJ2-1
clone_size: few
v_call: TRBV15
d_call: .
cdr3_nt: TGTGCCACCAGCAGGAGGGAACCCCCAGGTGAGCAGTTCTTC
cdr3_aa: CATSRREPPGEQFF

j_call: TRBJ2-5
clone_size: once
v_call: TRBV7-3
d_call: TRBD1
cdr3_nt: TGTGCCAGCAGCTTGGGGACAGGTCAAGAGACCCAGTACTTC
cdr3_aa: CASSLGTGQETQYF

j_call: TRBJ1-5
clone_size: few
v_call: TRBV6-6
d_call: .
cdr3_nt: TGTGCCAGCAGCTGGAGTAGCAATCAGCCCCAGCATTTT
cdr3_aa: CASSWSSNQPQHF

j_call: TRBJ2-1
clone_size: few
v_call: TRBV27
d_call: .
cdr3_nt: TGTGCCAGCCGAGGGGGTAACTACAATGAGCAGTTCTTC
cdr3_aa: CASRGGNYNEQFF

j_call: TRBJ2-3
clone_size: .
v_call: TRBV5-1
d_call: .
cdr3_nt: TGCGCCAGCAGCTTGGATGCGGGAGATACGCAGTATTTT
cdr3_aa: CASSLDAGDTQYF

j_call: TRBJ1-2
clone_size: .
v_call: TRBV5-6
d_call: .
cdr3_nt: TGTGCCAGCAGCTTGCGTGGAGCCTATGGCTACACCTTC
cdr3_aa: CASSLRGAYGYTF

j_call: TRBJ2-7
clone_size: few
v_call: TRBV6-5
d_call: .
cdr3_nt: TGTGCCAGCAGTAAGGACATTTCCTACGAGCAGTACTTC
cdr3_aa: CASSKDISYEQYF